This T cell receptor beta chain was documented in a study of shared clonotypes between healthy human individuals. Study-wide results and caveats: Sequencing depth was a factor that was expected to affect clonotype sharing among donors.

To note about this clone: Its cognate antigen is unknown.

The V and J ends lost 9 bases and 4 bases, in that order; junction bases with no gene match: 2. CDR3 size: 11 residues. Germline CDR1 and CDR2: MGHDK and SYGVNS. Sequencing used immunoSEQ multiplex PCR; TCRdb keeps in-frame clones, though not all of them. The data show about 95,000 clones, less than 80% seen once. The rearrangement uses TRBV25-1 and TRBJ2-7; 8 bases align to TRBD2. Sequenced input: memory CD8+ T cells sorted from blood. Subset defined: CD45RO+ cells pooled with CCR7-negative TemRA cells. This receptor was identified in a man under 40 in good health. CDR3 sequence: CASTSGYEQYF. The DNA of the CDR3 is TGTGCCAGTACTAGCGGATACGAGCAGTACTTC.